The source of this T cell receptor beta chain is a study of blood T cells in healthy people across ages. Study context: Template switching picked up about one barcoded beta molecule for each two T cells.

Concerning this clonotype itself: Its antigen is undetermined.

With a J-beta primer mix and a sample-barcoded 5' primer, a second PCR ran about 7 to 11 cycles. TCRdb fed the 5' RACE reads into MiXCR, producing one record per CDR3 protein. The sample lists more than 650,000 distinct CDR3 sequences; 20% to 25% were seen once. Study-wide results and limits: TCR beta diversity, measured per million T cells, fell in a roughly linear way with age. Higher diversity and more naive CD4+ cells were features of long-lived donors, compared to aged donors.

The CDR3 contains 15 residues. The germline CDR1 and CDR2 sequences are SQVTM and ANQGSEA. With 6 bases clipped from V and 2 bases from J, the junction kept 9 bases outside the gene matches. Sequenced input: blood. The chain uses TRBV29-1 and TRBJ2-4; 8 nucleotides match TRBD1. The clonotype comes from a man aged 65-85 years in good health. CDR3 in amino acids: CSVLMDRVTKNIQYF. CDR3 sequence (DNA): TGCAGCGTCTTAATGGACAGGGTAACCAAAAACATTCAGTACTTC.